A single sample gave rise to the 7 T cell receptor beta chains below, sequenced in a study of neurological immune-mediated disorders. TCRdb re-analysed the 5' RACE reads in MiXCR, keeping a single row per CDR3 protein. Of roughly 56,000 distinct CDR3 sequences listed, 3% to 3.5% are singletons. The sequenced sample was PBMCs. The receptors here all came from a woman aged 60-75 years with multiple sclerosis.

Remarks on this clonotype: A much larger clone differs by one base, so this may be a read error. The genes are TRBV5-6 and TRBJ1-4, with D possibly being TRBD1 (6 bases). The CDR3 length is 15 residues. Germline CDR1 reads SGHDT; CDR2 reads YYEEEE. The DNA of the CDR3 is TGTGCCAGCAGCTTGTTCAGGGAGGGGGATGAAACACTGTTTTTT. This gives the protein CASSLFREGDETLFF.

This clonotype was detected ten times or more. The chain employs TRBV5-1 and TRBJ2-7, with 8 bases fitting TRBD1. Germline assignment: CDR1 SGHRS and CDR2 YFSETQ. V gave up 0 bases and J gave up 4 bases; unmatched junction bases: 6. The CDR3 length is 15 residues. CDR3 sequence reads: CASSLVGTGSYEQYF. In nucleotides, the CDR3 is TGCGCCAGCAGCTTGGTAGGGACAGGATCGTACGAGCAGTACTTC.

Many counts were recorded for this clonotype. The gene calls are TRBV7-2 and TRBJ2-2; TRBD2 matches 7 bases. This CDR3 is 16 amino acids long. CDR1 is SGHTA and CDR2 is FQGNSA in the germline V gene. V dropped 0 bases and J dropped 4; count of bases not matched to a gene: 5. CDR3 nucleotide sequence: TGTGCCAGCAGCTTAGCTCTGGGAGGGAGCACCGGGGAGCTGTTTTTT. The encoded protein is CASSLALGGSTGELFF.

This clonotype was seen a handful of times. The chain is built from TRBV6-2 or TRBV6-3 and TRBJ2-7, with no clear D. V shed 5 bases and J shed 6 bases, with 14 bases lying between them. The CDR3 length is 13 residues. Germline V lookup: CDR1 MNHEY, CDR2 SVGEGT. The CDR3 DNA reads TGTGCCAGCAGTAAAAACTACGGCGGCGAGCAGTACTTC. This encodes CASSKNYGGEQYF.

This clonotype has a count of ten or more. V and J are TRBV28 and TRBJ2-7; the match to TRBD1 covers 7 bases. The CDR3 has 15 residues. V was clipped by 5 bases and J by 0 bases; unmatched bases: 7. Germline V gene sequence: CDR1 MDHEN, CDR2 SYDVKM. In nucleotides, the CDR3 is TGTGCCAGCAGTCCCTCGGGACAGAACTCCTACGAGCAGTACTTC. Protein sequence: CASSPSGQNSYEQYF.

There are many counts of this clonotype. V usage is TRBV10-3 and J usage is TRBJ2-7; 10 bases fit TRBD1. Trimming cost V 6 bases and J 1 base; bases outside gene matches: 6. The CDR3 contains 15 residues. From germline, CDR1 is ENHRY and CDR2 SYGVKD. CDR3 in DNA: TGTGCCATCAGGGCCGGGACAGGGGTATCCTACGAGCAGTACTTC. Translated, it gives CAIRAGTGVSYEQYF.

In this sample, this clonotype turned up many times. The genes are TRBV20-1 and TRBJ2-5, with TRBD1 matching over 10 bases. Losses at the gene ends were 5 bases for V and 4 bases for J; bases not matched to a gene: 10. CDR1 DFQATT and CDR2 SNEGSKA come from the germline V gene (reference sequence). The CDR3 contains 15 residues. The CDR3 DNA sequence: TGCAGTGCTGCGGACAGGGGGTATCAACTAGAGACCCAGTACTTC. This encodes CSAADRGYQLETQYF.